Given below is one T cell receptor beta chain in context. Its antigen is unidentified. With 4 bases clipped from V and 5 bases from J, the junction kept 9 bases outside the gene matches. This CDR3 region has 16 residues. These data belong to a study of response to subunit inactivated influenza vaccine. Overall study findings and caveats: Authors suggested each seasonal flu vaccination may recruit only limited numbers of new T cells.

TCRdb reanalysed the RT-PCR reads using MiXCR and keeps one entry per CDR3 protein. This table has about 610,000 distinct CDR3 sequences, approximately 14% appearing once. This receptor was identified in a man in his fifties who received an inactivated influenza vaccine. The sample consisted of PBMCs from blood, taken about 11 days after vaccination. This chain connects TRBV12-3 or TRBV12-4 to TRBJ2-1; 9 bases agree with TRBD2. The CDR3 DNA follows: TGTGCCAGCAGTTGGGGGGTTAGCGGGAGCCACAATGAGCAGTTCTTC. Protein: CASSWGVSGSHNEQFF.